This entry features one T cell receptor (beta chain) sequence. This specimen belongs to a study of blood T cell repertoires in COVID-19. Here immunoSEQ multiplex PCR was the method, and the copy in TCRdb shows in-frame clones only, minus some. In the table there are under 200,000 clones, more than 75% of which are singletons. Participants' reported clinical history set cohort assignment. Cohort 3 donors were reported recovered after two negative PCRs, clearance, or symptom resolution. Trimming removed 6 bases from V and 6 bases from J; junction bases left unmatched: 10. The CDR3 length is 14 residues. CDR1 and CDR2 (germline): LGHNT, FRNRAP.

What was sequenced was PBMCs or T cells enriched from blood (not recorded which). This receptor was identified in a woman between 50 and 59 years old who had recovered from COVID-19. This chain joins TRBV12-5 and TRBJ1-2; 7 bases map to TRBD1. For the CDR3, the DNA is TGTGCTAGTGGATCAAGGACAGGTCGGAATGGCTACACCTTC. This sequence encodes CASGSRTGRNGYTF.